The next 20 T cell receptor beta chains were all read from a single sample in a study of T cell responses to AZD1222 COVID-19 vaccine. Some clones are missing from TCRdb's copy, which holds only in-frame ones; the method was immunoSEQ multiplex PCR. The data show 130,000 to 150,000 clones, more than 75% seen once. The source was peripheral blood, collected 28 days after the second AZD1222 dose. These receptors all stem from an adult who received the AZD1222 COVID-19 vaccine.

The chain has TRBV7-3 and TRBJ1-1; perhaps TRBD1 as D (5 bases). Per germline, CDR1 SGHTA and CDR2 FQGTGA. The CDR3 is 13 amino acids. The ends were cut back, 7 bases at V and 3 bases at J, with 12 bases in the middle. CDR3 region: CASTPPGDTEAFF. The CDR3 DNA reads as TGTGCCAGCACCCCTCCGGGGGACACTGAAGCTTTCTTT.

The V and J genes are TRBV5-1 and TRBJ1-5; D is unresolved. The germline V gene encodes CDR1 SGHRS and CDR2 YFSETQ. The CDR3 contains 14 residues. V lost 1 base and J lost 5, with 10 bases in between. The CDR3 nucleotides are TGCGCCAGCAGCTTGAATGTAGGCGATCAGCCCCAGCATTTT. Translation: CASSLNVGDQPQHF. The full variable domain, rest sourced from reference TRBV5-1 and TRBJ1-5, is KAGVTQTPRYLIKTRGQQVTLSCSPISGHRSVSWYQQTPGQGLQFLFEYFSETQRNKGNFPGRFSGRQFSNSRSEMNVSTLELGDSALYLCASSLNVGDQPQHFGDGTRLSIL.

The chain is built from TRBV5-5 and TRBJ2-6; TRBD2 agrees at 8 bases. This CDR3 is built from 15 residues. The ends lost 4 bases at V and 2 bases at J; junction bases unmatched: 2. In germline, CDR1 is SGHKS, CDR2 YYEKEE (reference sequence). In DNA, the CDR3 is TGTGCCAGCAGCCGGGGGGGCCCTGGGGCCAACGTCCTGACTTTC. Its translation is CASSRGGPGANVLTF.

The chain combines TRBV7-2 with TRBJ2-2, with 7 bases matching TRBD2. In germline, CDR1 is SGHTA, CDR2 FQGNSA. The CDR3 covers 15 residues. J was trimmed by 0 bases and V by 4 bases; bases with no gene match: 2. CDR3 DNA sequence: TGTGCCAGCAGCTACGGACTAGCGAACACCGGGGAGCTGTTTTTT. Its translation: CASSYGLANTGELFF.

The chain has TRBV7-3 and TRBJ2-3, with TRBD2 matching over 13 bases. CDR1 SGHTA and CDR2 FQGTGA come from the germline V gene. J gave up 4 bases and V 4 bases, and 8 bases lay outside the gene matches. CDR3 size: 17 residues. CDR3 in amino acids: CASSYPGLAGVADTQYF. CDR3 nucleotides: TGTGCCAGCAGCTATCCCGGACTAGCGGGGGTGGCAGATACGCAGTATTTT.

The sample holds a few counts of this clone. The V gene is TRBV6-5, the J gene TRBJ1-2; D call uncertain. Deletions cut 9 bases from V and 8 bases from J, with 19 bases between. The CDR3 has 13 amino acids. In germline, CDR1 is MNHEY, CDR2 SVGAGI. CDR3 protein: CASNREATRGYTF. Here the CDR3 DNA reads TGTGCCAGTAACCGTGAGGCCACAAGAGGCTACACCTTC.

The chain is built from TRBV15 and TRBJ2-1; D is ambiguous. Per germline, CDR1 LNHNV and CDR2 YYDKDF (reference sequence). V dropped 6 bases and J dropped 0 bases, with 9 bases sitting between them. The CDR3 spans 14 residues. CDR3 bases: TGTGCCACCAGTCGGATAGCCTCCTACAATGAGCAGTTCTTC. Protein sequence: CATSRIASYNEQFF.

The CDR3, as DNA: TGCGCCAGCAGTGATGGGGACCCCATGAACACTGAAGCTTTCTTT. Protein: CASSDGDPMNTEAFF. The chain carries TRBV10-1 and TRBJ1-1; tentative D call: TRBD1 (5 bases). Trimming cost V 3 bases and J 0 bases, with 11 bases left between them. Looked up from germline, CDR1 is WNHNN and CDR2 is SYGVQD (reference sequence). The CDR3 consists of 15 residues.

The rearrangement joins TRBV5-1 to TRBJ2-1; 15 bases match TRBD2. The V gene end was trimmed by 3 bases and the J gene end by 0 bases; junction bases not matched to a gene: 13. Per germline, CDR1 SGHRS and CDR2 YFSETQ. This CDR3 is built from 21 residues. CDR3: CASSWGTSGRQTQSSYNEQFF. DNA for the CDR3: TGCGCCAGCAGCTGGGGGACTAGCGGGAGGCAAACTCAGAGCTCCTACAATGAGCAGTTCTTC.

V gene TRBV9 combines with J gene TRBJ2-7; tentative D call: TRBD2 (5 bases). Germline lookup yields CDR1 SGDLS and CDR2 YYNGEE. V lost 3 bases, J lost 0 bases, and 10 bases lay in between. The CDR3 length is 14 residues. The CDR3 DNA follows: TGTGCCAGCAGCGCTGCGGAGGTCTCCTACGAGCAGTACTTC. Protein product: CASSAAEVSYEQYF.

The chain has TRBV14 and TRBJ1-1; D gene unclear. Germline CDR1 and CDR2: SGHDN and FVKESK. V shed 4 bases and J shed 1 base, with 7 bases lying between them. This CDR3 contains 13 residues. The CDR3 loop reads CASSRFKNTEAFF. In DNA form, the CDR3 reads TGTGCCAGCAGCCGATTCAAGAACACTGAAGCTTTCTTT.

V usage is TRBV7-2 and J usage is TRBJ1-5; D is ambiguous. There are 15 residues in the CDR3. Germline V gives CDR1 SGHTA, CDR2 FQGNSA. Trimming took off 1 base at V and 0 bases at J, with 7 bases between the two ends. Written as DNA, the CDR3 is TGTGCCAGCAGCTTAGTGGGTAATAGCAATCAGCCCCAGCATTTT. Encoded protein: CASSLVGNSNQPQHF.

The J gene is TRBJ1-5, the V gene TRBV10-2; D remains ambiguous. The V end lost 6 bases, the J end lost 0 bases, and 9 bases lay between the germline ends. The CDR3 sequence is 14 residues long. Germline V gene sequence: CDR1 WSHSY, CDR2 SAAADI. CDR3 sequence reads: CASRSDGSNQPQHF. The CDR3 coding sequence is TGCGCCAGCAGATCGGACGGTAGCAATCAGCCCCAGCATTTT.

This chain links TRBV11-2 with TRBJ1-1; no clear D gene. V was cut by 0 bases and J by 11 bases, with 10 bases left in between. Germline V gene data show CDR1 as SGHAT and CDR2 as FQNNGV. There are 12 residues in the CDR3. The CDR3 is CASSLEVRIAFF. The DNA of the CDR3 is TGTGCCAGCAGCTTAGAGGTGAGGATCGCTTTCTTT. The full variable domain, rest sourced from reference TRBV11-2 and TRBJ1-1, is EAGVAQSPRYKIIEKRQSVAFWCNPISGHATLYWYQQILGQGPKLLIQFQNNGVVDDSQLPKDRFSAERLKGVDSTLKIQPAKLEDSAVYLCASSLEVRIAFFGQGTRLTVV.

CDR3 in amino acids: CASSIPRAPSGNTIYF. The CDR3, as DNA: TGTGCCAGTAGTATTCCGAGGGCTCCCTCTGGAAACACCATATATTTT. The V call is TRBV19, the J call TRBJ1-3; D is unresolved. There are 16 residues in the CDR3. The V and J ends lost 3 bases and 0 bases respectively, with 12 bases between them. Germline values: CDR1 LNHDA, CDR2 SQIVND (reference sequence).

The chain employs TRBV4-2 and TRBJ2-7, with D possibly TRBD2 on 5 matching bases. This CDR3 contains 14 residues. Trimming removed 1 base from V and 1 base from J, with 8 bases in between. Germline values: CDR1 LGHNA, CDR2 YNFKEQ. The CDR3 nucleotides read TGTGCCAGCAGCCAAGGGGGAGAGTCCTACGAGCAGTACTTC. Encoded protein: CASSQGGESYEQYF.

J is TRBJ2-1 and V is TRBV2; 10 bases are a match to TRBD2. From germline, CDR1 is SNHLY and CDR2 FYNNEI. CDR3 length: 16 amino acids. V was pared by 8 bases and J by 8 bases, with 15 bases of the junction left unmatched. The CDR3: CASLLLGLANDDEQFF. The CDR3 nucleotides are TGTGCCAGCCTCCTGTTGGGACTAGCGAATGACGATGAGCAGTTCTTC.

In this sample, this clone turned up once. This sequence joins TRBV5-5 and TRBJ2-2; D ambiguous. CDR1 is SGHKS, CDR2 YYEKEE, per germline (reference sequence). The CDR3 consists of 13 residues. Trimming pared 4 bases from V and 9 bases from J, leaving 13 bases between. In DNA, the CDR3 is TGTGCCAGCAGCACTCCTACGGCGCGGGAGCTGTTTTTT. Protein: CASSTPTARELFF.

The chain combines TRBV7-9 with TRBJ2-1; TRBD2 matches 9 bases. Per the germline V gene, CDR1 is SEHNR and CDR2 is FQNEAQ (reference sequence). The CDR3 loop spans 17 amino acids. With 5 bases clipped from V and 8 bases from J, the junction kept 16 bases outside the gene matches. CDR3 in DNA: TGTGCCAGCAGCGCTCTATTAGGTCCTAGCGGGACTGATGAGCAGTTCTTC. Amino acids: CASSALLGPSGTDEQFF.

CDR3 loop: CASTWYRDTEAFF. CDR3 coding DNA: TGTGCCAGCACTTGGTACAGGGACACTGAAGCTTTCTTT. This sequence joins TRBV2 and TRBJ1-1; possible D gene TRBD1, 6 bases. This CDR3 is built from 13 residues. CDR1 is SNHLY, CDR2 FYNNEI, per germline. Trimming pared 7 bases from V and 3 bases from J, leaving 12 bases between.